These 32 T cell receptor beta chains were all obtained from the same sample, sequenced in a study of blood T cell repertoires in COVID-19. Clones were sequenced by immunoSEQ multiplex PCR, and TCRdb holds only the in-frame ones, with some missing. The table includes under 130,000 clones, approximately 86% detected once. The sequencing sample was made of peripheral blood. These receptor sequences come from a human donor in a cohort sampled during active COVID-19.

In its sample, this clone was seen a few times. The chain links TRBV10-2 to TRBJ1-5; D might be TRBD1 (5 bases). This CDR3 is 15 amino acids long. The germline V gene has CDR1 WSHSY and CDR2 SAAADI. V was trimmed by 4 bases and J by 1 base, leaving 11 bases between them. Written as DNA, the CDR3 is TGCGCCAGCAGTGCTTCGGGGGAGAGCAATCAGCCCCAGCATTTT. Translation: CASSASGESNQPQHF.

The chain combines TRBV24-1 with TRBJ2-3, with D tentatively TRBD2 (6 bases). Trimming removed 3 bases at V and 0 bases at J, with 15 bases between. The length of the CDR3 is 17 residues. The germline V gene has CDR1 KGHDR and CDR2 SFDVKD. The CDR3 bases are TGTGCCACCAGTGATACTCGTCTAGCGCCTAGCACAGATACGCAGTATTTT. This sequence encodes CATSDTRLAPSTDTQYF.

Here the CDR3 DNA reads TGCGCCAGCAGCCCGCTGGGACAGGGAGGTTCACCCCTCCACTTT. Translated: CASSPLGQGGSPLHF. The chain uses TRBV5-1 and TRBJ1-6; 9 bases are shared with TRBD1. Germline V gene lookup returns CDR1 SGHRS and CDR2 YFSETQ. Trimming at V came to 4 bases and at J to 9 bases, leaving 8 bases not matched to a gene. The CDR3 is 15 residues long.

The chain carries TRBV5-6 and TRBJ2-1; D remains unclear. The CDR3 consists of 11 residues. Per germline, CDR1 SGHDT and CDR2 YYEEEE. V was cut by 8 bases and J by 7 bases, with 10 bases left in between. CDR3 sequence (DNA): TGTGCCAGGCCTAGGTGGAATGAGCAGTTCTTC. Translation: CARPRWNEQFF.

V usage is TRBV5-1 and J usage is TRBJ1-1; D not resolved. CDR3 size: 15 residues. V shed 3 bases and J shed 4 bases, with 16 bases lying between them. Germline CDR1 and CDR2: SGHRS and YFSETQ. CDR3 in amino acids: CASSSAHSAGTEAFF. DNA for the CDR3: TGCGCCAGCAGCTCGGCCCACTCGGCGGGCACTGAAGCTTTCTTT. The variable domain in full, completed from reference TRBV5-1 and TRBJ1-1, reads KAGVTQTPRYLIKTRGQQVTLSCSPISGHRSVSWYQQTPGQGLQFLFEYFSETQRNKGNFPGRFSGRQFSNSRSEMNVSTLELGDSALYLCASSSAHSAGTEAFFGQGTRLTVV.

The chain carries TRBV5-6 and TRBJ2-2; D unresolved. CDR1 SGHDT and CDR2 YYEEEE come from the germline V gene. Trimming left V 3 bases short and J 0 bases short, with 9 bases between. The CDR3 sequence is 15 residues long. This CDR3 is CASSSDIANTGELFF. DNA of the CDR3: TGTGCCAGCAGCTCTGACATCGCGAACACCGGGGAGCTGTTTTTT.

The chain couples TRBV7-2 to TRBJ2-3; 8 bases match TRBD2. Germline trimming cut 1 base from V and 3 bases from J; bases unmatched to any gene: 6. The CDR3 runs 16 residues. The germline V gene has CDR1 SGHTA and CDR2 FQGNSA. The CDR3 sequence: CASSLELIAGTDTQYF. The CDR3 DNA reads as TGTGCCAGCAGCTTAGAACTAATAGCGGGAACAGATACGCAGTATTTT.

This sequence joins TRBV9 and TRBJ2-3; 9 nucleotides align to TRBD1. Germline V CDR1 and CDR2: SGDLS, YYNGEE. CDR3 size: 15 residues. V was pared by 0 bases and J by 3 bases, with 2 bases of the junction left unmatched. The CDR3 region is CASSVEQGATDTQYF. The CDR3 nucleotides read TGTGCCAGCAGCGTAGAACAGGGGGCAACAGATACGCAGTATTTT. Combining the CDR3 with reference TRBV9 and TRBJ2-3 gives the whole variable domain DSGVTQTPKHLITATGQRVTLRCSPRSGDLSVYWYQQSLDQGLQFLIQYYNGEERAKGNILERFSAQQFPDLHSELNLSSLELGDSALYFCASSVEQGATDTQYFGPGTRLTVL.

This clone occurred a few times. The CDR3 DNA sequence: TGCGCCAGCAGCCCTAAACCCAATCAGCCCCAGCATTTT. This codes for CASSPKPNQPQHF. This chain connects TRBV5-1 to TRBJ1-5; no firm D call. The CDR3 totals 13 residues. Germline V gene data show CDR1 as SGHRS and CDR2 as YFSETQ. V gave up 4 bases and J gave up 3 bases, with 8 bases separating them.

The V gene is TRBV30, the J gene TRBJ2-7; tentative D call: TRBD2 (5 bases). Germline CDR1 is GTSNPN and CDR2 is SVGIG (reference sequence). V gave up 0 bases and J gave up 7 bases, with 10 bases separating them. This CDR3 has 12 residues. The CDR3 region is CAWSVNSGEQYF. The CDR3 nucleotides are TGTGCCTGGAGTGTAAACTCGGGGGAGCAGTACTTC.

The chain employs TRBV13 and TRBJ2-7; perhaps TRBD2 as D (5 bases). Trimming took 6 bases from V and 1 from J, leaving 22 bases between them. The germline CDR1 and CDR2 sequences are PRHDT and FYEKMQ (reference sequence). This CDR3 region has 17 residues. The CDR3 spells CASRRSRVRGSSYEQYF. In DNA form, the CDR3 reads TGTGCCAGCAGGCGGAGCCGGGTTCGGGGTTCGTCCTACGAGCAGTACTTC.

The rearrangement joins TRBV3-1 (or the pseudogene TRBV3-2) to TRBJ2-1, with 8 positions matching TRBD1. This CDR3 is 15 amino acids long. J lost 4 bases, V lost 2 bases, and 4 bases had no gene match. Germline V gene lookup returns CDR1 LGHDT and CDR2 YNNKEL (reference sequence). This chain's CDR3 is CASSQHTGGYNEQFF. DNA for the CDR3: TGTGCCAGCAGCCAACACACAGGGGGATACAATGAGCAGTTCTTC.

The chain is built from TRBV18 and TRBJ2-1; 8 nucleotides align to TRBD1. Germline CDR1 KGHSH, CDR2 LQKENI. J lost 5 bases, V lost 1 base, and 10 bases had no gene match. This CDR3 is 17 amino acids long. CDR3 residues: CASSPRARQGADNEQFF. DNA for the CDR3: TGTGCCAGCTCACCACGAGCACGCCAGGGGGCTGACAATGAGCAGTTCTTC.

This clone has a handful of counts. The rearrangement joins TRBV5-1 to TRBJ1-2; 10 bases fit TRBD1. This CDR3 has 16 residues. Germline CDR1 is SGHRS and CDR2 is YFSETQ. V was clipped by 0 bases and J by 8 bases; unmatched bases: 10. CDR3: CASSLATRTGGGGYTF. The CDR3 nucleotides are TGCGCCAGCAGCTTGGCCACCCGGACAGGGGGAGGCGGCTACACCTTC.

This clone was detected only once. The rearrangement links TRBV9 to TRBJ2-5; a possible D gene is TRBD1 (5 bases). The CDR3 totals 13 residues. V lost 4 bases and J lost 9, with 16 bases in between. The germline V gene has CDR1 SGDLS and CDR2 YYNGEE. The CDR3 sequence is CASSMDTWFPQYF. Written as DNA, the CDR3 is TGTGCCAGCAGCATGGACACATGGTTTCCCCAGTACTTC.

This chain uses TRBV12-2 with TRBJ2-7; the table's D call of TRBD2 was not tested on the DNA. TRBV12-2 is termed a pseudogene. The CDR3 contains 15 residues. CDR3: CASRSYPAGGGEQYF. In DNA form, the CDR3 reads TGTGCAAGTCGCTCGTACCCAGCGGGAGGAGGGGAGCAGTACTTC.

The genes are TRBV5-1 and TRBJ2-2; possibly TRBD2 for D (5 bases). In germline, CDR1 is SGHRS, CDR2 YFSETQ. There are 11 residues in the CDR3. V lost 9 bases, J lost 7 bases, and 10 bases lay in between. This CDR3 reads CATSEGGELFF. The CDR3 bases are TGCGCCACCTCTGAGGGCGGGGAGCTGTTTTTT. Drawing the rest from reference TRBV5-1 and TRBJ2-2, the complete variable domain is KAGVTQTPRYLIKTRGQQVTLSCSPISGHRSVSWYQQTPGQGLQFLFEYFSETQRNKGNFPGRFSGRQFSNSRSEMNVSTLELGDSALYLCATSEGGELFFGEGSRLTVL.

The chain joins TRBV7-2 to TRBJ2-5; D might be TRBD2 (5 bases). The ends were cut back, 3 bases at V and 2 bases at J, with 10 bases in the middle. This CDR3 contains 14 residues. Per the germline V gene, CDR1 is SGHTA and CDR2 is FQGNSA. CDR3 DNA: TGTGCCAGCAGCTTGACGGGGTTTCAAGAGACCCAGTACTTC. Amino acid sequence: CASSLTGFQETQYF.

The chain couples TRBV5-1 to TRBJ2-5, with D maybe TRBD2 (5 bases). Germline-derived CDR1 and CDR2 are SGHRS and YFSETQ. The length of the CDR3 is 14 residues. The germline V and J ends were trimmed by 3 bases and 0 bases, with 9 bases remaining between them. The CDR3 reads CASSSGGYQETQYF. DNA of the CDR3: TGCGCCAGCAGCTCGGGCGGGTACCAAGAGACCCAGTACTTC.

The CDR3 nucleotides are TGTGCCAGCAGCCCCGGGACAGGGGGTATCTACGAGCAGTACTTC. Translated, it gives CASSPGTGGIYEQYF. The chain uses TRBV9 and TRBJ2-7; 11 positions match TRBD1. Germline assignment: CDR1 SGDLS and CDR2 YYNGEE. The trim removed 4 bases at V and 3 bases at J, leaving 6 bases unmatched. This CDR3 comprises 15 residues.

This rearrangement joins TRBV7-8 to TRBJ2-5; D not resolved. V shed 4 bases and J shed 1 base, with 10 bases lying between them. CDR1 is SGHVS, CDR2 FQNEAQ, per germline. This CDR3 spans 14 amino acids. Here the CDR3 reads CASSSRTVQETQYF. DNA of the CDR3: TGTGCCAGCAGCTCCCGTACAGTCCAAGAGACCCAGTACTTC.

This clone showed up many times. The sample carries other DNA sequences with the same CDR3. This chain joins TRBV6-2 or TRBV6-3 and TRBJ2-1, with 7 bases fitting TRBD2. Germline lookup yields CDR1 MNHEY and CDR2 SVGEGT. Trimming at V came to 0 bases and at J to 4 bases, leaving 9 bases not matched to a gene. CDR3 length: 17 amino acids. In nucleotides, the CDR3 is TGTGCCAGCAGTTACTCTCCCCCTAGCGGTATTTACAATGAGCAGTTCTTC. It yields the protein CASSYSPPSGIYNEQFF.

The V and J genes are TRBV6-5 and TRBJ1-5, with D perhaps TRBD1 (5 bases). Germline lookup yields CDR1 MNHEY and CDR2 SVGAGI. This CDR3 has 13 residues. Trimming pared 11 bases from V and 3 bases from J, leaving 14 bases between. The CDR3 nucleotides are TGTGCCGGGGGGGGAGGAGCCAATCAGCCCCAGCATTTT. Its protein is CAGGGGANQPQHF.

The gene calls are TRBV24-1 and TRBJ2-1; the match to TRBD2 covers 9 bases. Losses at the gene ends were 2 bases for V and 1 base for J; bases not matched to a gene: 5. Germline-derived CDR1 and CDR2 are KGHDR and SFDVKD. The length of the CDR3 is 17 residues. CDR3: CATSDWDSGGSYNEQFF. CDR3 DNA sequence: TGTGCCACCAGTGATTGGGATAGCGGGGGATCCTACAATGAGCAGTTCTTC.

The rearrangement uses TRBV28 and TRBJ2-4; TRBD1 agrees at 9 bases. The CDR3 runs 13 residues. The V and J ends lost 7 bases and 8 bases, in that order; junction bases with no gene match: 6. Per germline, CDR1 MDHEN and CDR2 SYDVKM. CDR3 loop: CASNPGTGYIQYF. DNA for the CDR3: TGTGCCAGCAATCCCGGGACAGGGTACATTCAGTACTTC.

The chain joins TRBV7-9 to TRBJ2-7, with unresolved D. Between the trimmed V and J ends, which lost 4 bases and 2 bases, there was a span of 15 bases. This CDR3 has 15 residues. CDR1 is SEHNR and CDR2 is FQNEAQ in the germline V gene (reference sequence). The CDR3 loop is CASSSRLSQTYEQYF. The CDR3 DNA sequence: TGTGCCAGCAGCTCCCGACTCAGCCAAACCTACGAGCAGTACTTC.

V is TRBV29-1 and J is TRBJ2-6; 10 positions agree with TRBD1. Trimming cost V 7 bases and J 4 bases; bases outside gene matches: 13. CDR1 is SQVTM and CDR2 is ANQGSEA in the germline V gene. The CDR3 totals 17 residues. The CDR3 sequence: CSARAGQGQAGANVLTF. CDR3 coding DNA: TGCAGCGCCCGTGCGGGACAGGGGCAGGCCGGGGCCAACGTCCTGACTTTC.

This clone was counted once. The J gene is TRBJ1-1, the V gene TRBV19; D is perhaps TRBD1 (6 bases). Per the germline V gene, CDR1 is LNHDA and CDR2 is SQIVND (reference sequence). V gave up 5 bases and J gave up 0 bases, with 16 bases separating them. This CDR3 is 16 amino acids long. CDR3 DNA sequence: TGTGCCAGTAGTTGGTCAGGGGTCATTTTGAACACTGAAGCTTTCTTT. Translating it yields CASSWSGVILNTEAFF.

The CDR3 region has the DNA TGTGCCAGCTCGCCGGTGGCTCCGGGTACCGGGGAGCTGTTTTTT. This gives the protein CASSPVAPGTGELFF. The chain links TRBV18 to TRBJ2-2, with unresolved D. V was trimmed by 6 bases and J by 5 bases, leaving 16 bases between them. Germline values: CDR1 KGHSH, CDR2 LQKENI. This CDR3 contains 15 residues.

The chain combines TRBV5-1 with TRBJ1-6, with 10 nucleotides matching TRBD1. CDR3 length equals 16 residues. J gave up 7 bases and V 4 bases, and 8 bases lay outside the gene matches. CDR1 is SGHRS, CDR2 YFSETQ, per germline. In nucleotides, the CDR3 is TGCGCCAGCAGCCGACGCCCGGACAGGGGGAATTCACCCCTCCACTTT. Translation gives CASSRRPDRGNSPLHF.

The CDR3 DNA is TGTGCCAGCAGCACCCGGGACTGGTACCAAGAGACCCAGTACTTC. This encodes CASSTRDWYQETQYF. The chain uses TRBV3-1 (or the pseudogene TRBV3-2) and TRBJ2-5; possibly TRBD2 for D (6 bases). This CDR3 is 15 amino acids long. Per germline, CDR1 LGHDT and CDR2 YNNKEL (reference sequence). V lost 5 bases to trimming and J lost 0 bases, with 13 bases between them.

Written as DNA, the CDR3 is TGTGCCAGCAGCACCCGGGGCGGGAGCTCCTACAATGAGCAGTTCTTC. Its translation: CASSTRGGSSYNEQFF. The V call is TRBV27, the J call TRBJ2-1; TRBD2 matches 7 bases. The V gene end was trimmed by 6 bases and the J gene end by 0 bases; junction bases not matched to a gene: 8. CDR1 and CDR2 (germline): MNHEY, SMNVEV (reference sequence). The CDR3 contains 16 residues.